These T cell receptor beta chains were read from a single sample in a study of T cell responses to AZD1222 COVID-19 vaccine. Sequencing used immunoSEQ multiplex PCR; TCRdb keeps in-frame clones, though not all of them. The table has under 200,000 clones, roughly 92% seen once. The sequencing used peripheral blood, collected on day 0 of AZD1222 vaccination. The receptor set was obtained from an adult in good health. Each CDR3 is given with its conserved first and last residue. D genes are given only for firm matches. Rows give clone size only sometimes, using once, few, many, or a class for an expanded clone.

v_gene	d_gene	j_gene	abundance	CDR3aa	CDR3nt
TRBV6-5	.	TRBJ1-2	.	CASRDSTGFYGYTF	TGTGCCAGCAGAGACAGCACCGGGTTCTATGGCTACACCTTC
TRBV28	TRBD1	TRBJ1-6	.	CASSLYGTGNSPLHF	TGTGCCAGCAGTTTGTATGGGACAGGGAATTCACCCCTCCACTTT
TRBV4-3	TRBD1	TRBJ1-2	.	CASSPSKHWTGYGYTF	TGCGCCAGCAGCCCCTCGAAACATTGGACAGGGTATGGCTACACCTTC
TRBV7-8	TRBD2	TRBJ2-7	.	CASSLRTSGGAVGYEQYF	TGTGCCAGCAGCCTCAGGACTAGCGGGGGGGCGGTCGGCTACGAGCAGTACTTC
TRBV12-3/TRBV12-4	.	TRBJ2-7	.	CASSSRAAGEQYF	TGTGCCAGCAGTTCGCGGGCAGCAGGCGAGCAGTACTTC
TRBV19	.	TRBJ1-2	.	CASRDRHPNYGYTF	TGTGCCAGTAGGGACCGACACCCTAACTATGGCTACACCTTC
TRBV5-6	TRBD1	TRBJ1-4	.	CASSWGQGKGEKLFF	TGTGCCAGCAGCTGGGGACAGGGAAAGGGGGAAAAACTGTTTTTT
TRBV7-9	TRBD1	TRBJ1-4	.	CASSLDRGVEEKLFF	TGTGCCAGCAGCTTAGACAGGGGGGTAGAAGAAAAACTGTTTTTT
TRBV3-1/TRBV3-2	.	TRBJ1-2	.	CASSREGHTPGYTF	TGTGCCAGCAGCCGAGAGGGGCACACTCCTGGCTACACCTTC
TRBV19	TRBD1	TRBJ2-3	.	CASSWDRGTDTQYF	TGTGCCAGTAGCTGGGACAGGGGAACAGATACGCAGTATTTT
TRBV24-1	.	TRBJ1-2	.	CATFQIDENPNYGYTF	TGTGCCACCTTCCAGATCGACGAAAACCCCAACTATGGCTACACCTTC
TRBV9	.	TRBJ2-7	.	CASSVVGTSYEQYF	TGTGCCAGCAGCGTAGTTGGTACCTCCTACGAGCAGTACTTC
TRBV29-1	.	TRBJ2-7	once	CSVGQYYEQYF	TGCAGCGTTGGGCAGTACTACGAGCAGTACTTC
TRBV5-4	.	TRBJ2-4	.	CASSLWGRGNIQYF	TGTGCCAGCAGCTTGTGGGGGCGAGGAAACATTCAGTACTTC
TRBV5-4	.	TRBJ1-1	.	CASSSANTEAFF	TGTGCCAGCAGCTCCGCAAACACTGAAGCTTTCTTT
TRBV19	.	TRBJ1-5	few	CASSIGGYQPQHF	TGTGCCAGTAGTATTGGGGGTTATCAGCCCCAGCATTTT
TRBV7-3	TRBD2	TRBJ2-1	.	CASSLGGRTSGRNEQFF	TGTGCCAGCAGCTTAGGGGGCCGGACTAGCGGGAGGAATGAGCAGTTCTTC
TRBV10-2	.	TRBJ1-1	once	CASRNRAAEAFF	TGCGCCAGCAGAAACAGGGCGGCTGAAGCTTTCTTT
TRBV14	.	TRBJ2-7	.	CASSPRGNVRSQYF	TGTGCCAGCAGCCCAAGGGGAAACGTCAGATCCCAGTACTTC
TRBV9	TRBD1	TRBJ1-2	.	CASSVGDRMSGYTF	TGTGCCAGCAGCGTAGGGGACAGGATGAGTGGCTACACCTTC
TRBV27	.	TRBJ1-6	.	CASSLVRGLSSPLHF	TGTGCCAGCAGTTTGGTCAGGGGATTAAGTTCACCCCTCCACTTT
TRBV3-1/TRBV3-2	.	TRBJ2-1	.	CASSQDRRGKPGSSYNEQFF	TGTGCCAGCAGCCAAGATAGGAGGGGCAAGCCCGGATCCTCCTACAATGAGCAGTTCTTC
TRBV6-5	.	TRBJ2-7	.	CASSYSTLSYEQYF	TGTGCCAGCAGTTACTCGACCCTTTCCTACGAGCAGTACTTC
TRBV6-5	.	TRBJ1-2	.	CASSWGGRDNGYTF	TGTGCCAGCAGTTGGGGGGGGCGCGATAATGGCTACACCTTC
TRBV7-2	.	TRBJ1-1	few	CASSLVVSNTEAFF	TGTGCCAGCAGCTTAGTCGTGTCAAACACTGAAGCTTTCTTT
TRBV18	.	TRBJ2-1	.	CASSLRGARGDNEQFF	TGTGCCAGCTCACTCCGAGGGGCTAGGGGGGACAATGAGCAGTTCTTC
TRBV5-4	.	TRBJ1-2	few	CASSFSDSPDGYTF	TGTGCCAGCAGCTTCAGCGACAGCCCCGATGGCTACACCTTC
TRBV12-3/TRBV12-4	TRBD1	TRBJ1-2	once	CASSAGTVYGYTF	TGTGCCAGCAGCGCCGGGACAGTATATGGCTACACCTTC
TRBV5-8	TRBD1	TRBJ2-1	once	CASSRGQALFTEQFF	TGTGCCAGCAGCCGGGGACAGGCCCTATTCACTGAGCAGTTCTTC
TRBV27	.	TRBJ2-2	.	CASSAQRTNTGELFF	TGTGCCAGCAGCGCGCAGCGCACGAACACCGGGGAGCTGTTTTTT
TRBV2	TRBD1	TRBJ2-7	once	CASTEGTGNNEQYF	TGTGCCAGCACCGAGGGGACAGGGAACAACGAGCAGTACTTC
TRBV27	.	TRBJ2-2	.	CASSPHTTRYTGELFF	TGTGCCAGCAGTCCCCATACCACCAGATACACCGGGGAGCTGTTTTTT
TRBV10-3	.	TRBJ2-3	many	CAISAPPGEGTDTQYF	TGTGCCATCAGTGCCCCTCCCGGGGAAGGCACAGATACGCAGTATTTT
TRBV24-1	.	TRBJ1-2	.	CATSDLGGREYGYTF	TGTGCCACCAGTGATTTAGGGGGTCGGGAGTATGGCTACACCTTC
TRBV30	TRBD1	TRBJ1-2	.	CAWTGQGILRRVGYTF	TGTGCCTGGACGGGACAGGGGATTCTCCGGAGGGTCGGCTACACCTTC
TRBV7-2	.	TRBJ1-2	.	CASSLMQSNYGYTF	TGTGCCAGCAGCTTAATGCAGTCTAACTATGGCTACACCTTC
TRBV19	.	TRBJ2-2	few	CASTHLAGELFF	TGTGCCAGTACCCATTTGGCCGGGGAGCTGTTTTTT
TRBV11-2	.	TRBJ2-2	.	CASSRSGVAGELFF	TGTGCCAGCAGCCGTTCGGGGGTTGCCGGGGAGCTGTTTTTT
TRBV11-2	TRBD2	TRBJ2-1	.	CASSGWTSGSVNEQFF	TGTGCCAGCAGCGGCTGGACTAGCGGGAGTGTGAATGAGCAGTTCTTC
TRBV11-2	.	TRBJ1-2	.	CASSPAATALGYTF	TGTGCCAGCAGCCCAGCGGCCACGGCTCTTGGCTACACCTTC
TRBV2	.	TRBJ2-5	.	CASSDRVGQETQYF	TGTGCCAGCAGCGACCGTGTAGGGCAAGAGACCCAGTACTTC
TRBV7-9	TRBD2	TRBJ2-3	.	CASSLRGARTDTQYF	TGTGCCAGCAGCTTGCGGGGGGCTCGCACAGATACGCAGTATTTT
TRBV18	.	TRBJ2-5	.	CASSDQGRGSETQYF	TGTGCCAGCTCAGATCAGGGGAGGGGCAGCGAGACCCAGTACTTC
TRBV7-8	.	TRBJ1-1	.	CASSFGSRGVNTEAFF	TGTGCCAGCAGCTTTGGCAGCCGAGGGGTGAACACTGAAGCTTTCTTT
TRBV7-3	TRBD2	TRBJ2-3	.	CASSLRASGRGDTQYF	TGTGCCAGCAGCTTAAGGGCTAGCGGGAGGGGGGATACGCAGTATTTT
TRBV5-5	.	TRBJ1-6	.	CASSLAVISPLHF	TGTGCCAGCAGCTTGGCGGTCATTTCACCCCTCCACTTT
TRBV29-1	.	TRBJ2-1	once	CSVLAQVSYNEQFF	TGCAGCGTTTTAGCGCAAGTCTCCTACAATGAGCAGTTCTTC
TRBV11-2	.	TRBJ2-2	.	CASSLVQGKITGELFF	TGTGCCAGCAGCTTAGTGCAGGGGAAAATCACCGGGGAGCTGTTTTTT
TRBV9	TRBD2	TRBJ2-1	once	CASSVGGGSRGEQFF	TGTGCCAGCAGCGTCGGCGGGGGGTCGCGCGGTGAGCAGTTCTTC
TRBV7-2	.	TRBJ2-1	.	CASSPPAAYNEQFF	TGTGCCAGCAGCCCCCCAGCGGCTTACAATGAGCAGTTCTTC
TRBV30	.	TRBJ2-7	.	CAWSVGGHEQYF	TGTGCCTGGAGTGTCGGGGGGCACGAGCAGTACTTC
TRBV21-1	.	TRBJ2-3	.	CASSSQKRGTCTDTQYF	TGTGCCAGCAGCTCCCAAAAGAGGGGGACCTGCACAGATACGCAGTATTTT
TRBV6-5	.	TRBJ2-7	.	CASKQGRFYEQYF	TGTGCCAGCAAACAGGGCAGATTCTACGAGCAGTACTTC
TRBV5-1	.	TRBJ1-1	once	CASSLSTVNTEAFF	TGCGCCAGCAGCTTGAGCACGGTGAACACTGAAGCTTTCTTT
TRBV7-2	.	TRBJ1-2	.	CASSPLRGTGYTF	TGTGCCAGCAGCCCCCTCAGGGGAACTGGCTACACCTTC
TRBV6-5	TRBD2	TRBJ2-3	few	CASRRTSGTADTQYF	TGTGCCAGCAGACGGACTAGCGGGACCGCAGATACGCAGTATTTT
TRBV9	.	TRBJ2-1	.	CASSPRLGLGDEQFF	TGTGCCAGCAGCCCTAGACTGGGGCTGGGGGATGAGCAGTTCTTC
TRBV6-6	.	TRBJ1-5	.	CASTGGVGLNQPQHF	TGTGCCAGCACCGGAGGGGTCGGGCTCAATCAGCCCCAGCATTTT
TRBV5-5	.	TRBJ1-4	.	CASSPGTAGAVEKLFF	TGTGCCAGCAGCCCCGGGACCGCAGGGGCCGTTGAAAAACTGTTTTTT
TRBV18	.	TRBJ2-7	.	CASSPQRTGGRQYF	TGTGCCAGCTCACCACAACGGACTGGGGGGAGGCAGTACTTC